This record concerns one T cell receptor beta chain sequence. Its antigen remains unidentified. Trimming removed 5 bases from V and 8 bases from J, with 20 bases in between. Germline assignment: CDR1 SEHNR and CDR2 FQNEAQ (reference sequence). The CDR3 has 15 residues. PCR involved 60 Vbeta and 13 Jbeta primers. Assay used: immunoSEQ multiplex PCR; TCRdb lists only in-frame clones, some missing. This sample has 210,000 or so clones, with about 74% found just once. This sample was included in a study of cytomegalovirus exposure and HLA in healthy donors. Whole-study findings and limits: DRB1 showed the most TCR associations and HLA-C the fewest in a later analysis, as rates varied by HLA locus.

This TCR came from a man in his forties or fifties in good health and CMV-seronegative. Sample: PBMCs. This chain links TRBV7-9 with TRBJ2-3, with D possibly TRBD1 on 6 matching bases. This CDR3 reads CASSPVDRTERTQYF. For the CDR3, the DNA is TGTGCCAGCAGCCCAGTCGACCGGACAGAACGTACGCAGTATTTT.